The entry below describes one T cell receptor beta chain. The antigen is undetermined. Data came from immunoSEQ multiplex PCR; TCRdb stores just in-frame clones and leaves some out. Of roughly 25,000 clones in the sample, 73% are singletons; the top ten hold roughly 4%. CDR1 is MDHEN, CDR2 SYDVKM, per germline. Trimming shortened V by 6 bases and J by 0 bases, and 14 bases separated the two germline ends. This CDR3 has 15 residues. Each patient with chemo-refractory metastatic non-small-cell lung cancer was treated with focal radiation plus CTLA-4 blockade using ipilimumab. This sample is drawn from a study of radiotherapy plus CTLA-4 blockade in lung cancer. Study at large: For around 18% of patients, objective responses occurred, and roughly 30% had disease control. Overall study results and limits: Tumor-derived TCR clones expanded in blood after radiotherapy plus ipilimumab. Early blood T cell clone dynamics, with interferon-beta, were reported to best predict response.

This receptor was obtained from a human donor with non-small cell lung cancer who had stable disease on radiotherapy plus ipilimumab. This rearrangement joins TRBV28 to TRBJ1-1; TRBD1 might be the D (5 bases). Sequences were derived from peripheral blood, sampled from a patient treated with radiotherapy plus ipilimumab. The CDR3 protein is CASSYPGTLNTEAFF. CDR3 nucleotide sequence: TGTGCCAGCAGCTACCCCGGGACCTTGAACACTGAAGCTTTCTTT.